Shown below are 13 T cell receptor beta chains from a single sample sequenced in a study of cytomegalovirus exposure and HLA in healthy donors. PCR amplification relied on 60 Vbeta primers (plus 13 Jbeta primers). Sequenced by immunoSEQ multiplex PCR; TCRdb stores in-frame clones only, minus some. Of over 150,000 clones listed, 84% are singletons. The source material was PBMCs. These receptors came from a girl between 5 and 17 years old in good health and CMV-seropositive.

J is TRBJ2-5 and V is TRBV19, with TRBD1 matching 11 bases. The J call may be faulty, since TRBJ2-7 better matches the DNA end. Germline CDR1 and CDR2: LNHDA and SQIVND (reference sequence). The CDR3 contains 14 residues. CDR3 in DNA: TGTGCCAGTAGTATCGGGACAGGGGGATACGAGCAGTACTTC. Translating gives CASSIGTGGYEQYF.

This clone was detected once. The V gene is TRBV5-1, the J gene TRBJ1-2; 10 nucleotides line up with TRBD1. The length of the CDR3 is 14 residues. The germline gives CDR1 SGHRS, CDR2 YFSETQ. Unmatched junction bases numbered 1, after V lost 2 bases and J lost 3 bases. Here the CDR3 DNA reads TGCGCCAGCAGCTTCGGACAGGGGGACTATGGCTACACCTTC. Encoded protein: CASSFGQGDYGYTF.

V gene TRBV7-6 combines with J gene TRBJ1-2; TRBD1 might be the D (5 bases). The CDR3 is 11 amino acids. Germline CDR1 and CDR2: SGHVS and FNYEAQ. The DNA of the CDR3 is TGTGTCCACCAGGGTCCCTATGGCTACACCTTC. Residues: CVHQGPYGYTF.

The chain joins TRBV5-1 to TRBJ2-2, with 7 bases identical to TRBD1. Germline V gene data show CDR1 as SGHRS and CDR2 as YFSETQ. The CDR3 is 15 amino acids. J gave up 7 bases and V 0 bases, and 6 bases lay outside the gene matches. The CDR3 coding sequence is TGCGCCAGCAGCTTGGAAGGGACAGCGGTCGGGGAGCTGTTTTTT. Translation: CASSLEGTAVGELFF.

This chain links TRBV2 with TRBJ2-7; TRBD1 agrees at 8 bases. V was clipped by 6 bases and J by 6 bases; unmatched bases: 4. Germline V gene sequence: CDR1 SNHLY, CDR2 FYNNEI. The CDR3 has 12 residues. As DNA, the CDR3 is TGTGCCAGCAGGACAGGGGCGGTCGAGCAGTACTTC. Residues: CASRTGAVEQYF.

This clone has just a few counts. The chain has TRBV2 and TRBJ2-7, with 7 bases that match TRBD1. The CDR3 sequence is 13 residues long. The ends lost 5 bases at V and 3 bases at J; junction bases unmatched: 4. The V gene's germline CDR1 is SNHLY and CDR2 FYNNEI. DNA for the CDR3: TGTGCCAGCAGTAGGGACAGACTCTACGAGCAGTACTTC. Translation gives CASSRDRLYEQYF.

This clone was picked up a small number of times. The chain carries TRBV6-4 and TRBJ2-1; 10 bases align to TRBD2. Losses at the gene ends were 3 bases for V and 6 bases for J; bases not matched to a gene: 5. There are 15 residues in the CDR3. Germline assignment: CDR1 MRHNA and CDR2 SNTAGT. As DNA, the CDR3 is TGTGCCAGCAGTGAGGCTAGCGGGGGAAGCAATGAGCAGTTCTTC. It yields the protein CASSEASGGSNEQFF.

This sequence joins TRBV28 and TRBJ2-7; 9 bases fit TRBD1. The CDR3 spans 13 residues. Per the germline V gene, CDR1 is MDHEN and CDR2 is SYDVKM. Germline trimming cut 6 bases from V and 3 bases from J; bases unmatched to any gene: 3. CDR3 in amino acids: CASSPTGGYEQYF. CDR3 nucleotides: TGTGCCAGCAGCCCGACAGGGGGCTACGAGCAGTACTTC. The full variable domain, its missing parts supplied by reference TRBV28 and TRBJ2-7, is DVKVTQSSRYLVKRTGEKVFLECVQDMDHENMFWYRQDPGLGLRLIYFSYDVKMKEKGDIPEGYSVSREKKERFSLILESASTNQTSMYLCASSPTGGYEQYFGPGTRLTVT.

V and J are TRBV19 and TRBJ2-3; D not certain. V gave up 10 bases and J gave up 3 bases, with 8 bases separating them. This CDR3 is built from 11 residues. Germline V gene sequence: CDR1 LNHDA, CDR2 SQIVND (reference sequence). The chain's CDR3 is CATRETDTQYF. The CDR3 nucleotides are TGTGCCACGAGAGAGACAGATACGCAGTATTTT.

This clone was detected only once. A much larger clone lies one base from this, so it may be a read error. CDR3 DNA: TGTGCCAGCAGCCGGGACAGGGGTAATGAAAAACTGTTTTTT. Protein: CASSRDRGNEKLFF. The chain carries TRBV6-1 and TRBJ1-4, with 10 bases fitting TRBD1. The CDR3 is 14 amino acids. V was clipped by 6 bases and J by 4 bases; unmatched bases: 2. Germline V gene sequence: CDR1 MNHNS, CDR2 SASEGT.

This rearrangement joins TRBV9 to TRBJ2-2; 11 nucleotides line up with TRBD1. From germline, CDR1 is SGDLS and CDR2 YYNGEE. This CDR3 is built from 15 residues. The ends lost 1 base at V and 6 bases at J; junction bases unmatched: 2. The CDR3 DNA reads TGTGCCAGCAGCGTATCGGGACAGGGGGCCGGGGAGCTGTTTTTT. Translation: CASSVSGQGAGELFF.

This chain links TRBV6-5 with TRBJ2-7, with D unresolved. The CDR3 has 16 residues. The ends were cut back, 0 bases at V and 0 bases at J, with 12 bases in the middle. Germline values: CDR1 MNHEY, CDR2 SVGAGI. The CDR3 region is CASSYSRIWSSYEQYF. The CDR3 DNA reads TGTGCCAGCAGTTACTCGAGAATCTGGAGCTCCTACGAGCAGTACTTC.

The rearrangement uses TRBV6-5 and TRBJ1-1; 10 bases are shared with TRBD1. V dropped 6 bases and J dropped 2; count of bases not matched to a gene: 6. The CDR3 sequence is 15 residues long. Germline V gene lookup returns CDR1 MNHEY and CDR2 SVGAGI. The CDR3 DNA reads as TGTGCCAGCAGAGGGGACAGGGGCAGAAACACTGAAGCTTTCTTT. Translating it yields CASRGDRGRNTEAFF.